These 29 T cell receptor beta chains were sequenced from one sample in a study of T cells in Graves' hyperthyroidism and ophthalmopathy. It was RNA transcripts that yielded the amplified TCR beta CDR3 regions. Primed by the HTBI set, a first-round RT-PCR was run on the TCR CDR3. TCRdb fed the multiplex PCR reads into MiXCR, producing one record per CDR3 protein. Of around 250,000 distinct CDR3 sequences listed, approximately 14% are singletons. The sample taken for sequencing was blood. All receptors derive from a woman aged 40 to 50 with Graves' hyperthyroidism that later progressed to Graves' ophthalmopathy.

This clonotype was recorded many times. DNA of the CDR3: TGTGCCAGTAGTATTGCGGGAGGGCCTTGGAATGAGCAGTTCTTC. Translation: CASSIAGGPWNEQFF. The chain has TRBV19 and TRBJ2-1; TRBD2 matches at 9 bases. The CDR3 extends over 15 amino acids. J lost 7 bases, V lost 3 bases, and 7 bases had no gene match. Per the germline V gene, CDR1 is LNHDA and CDR2 is SQIVND (reference sequence).

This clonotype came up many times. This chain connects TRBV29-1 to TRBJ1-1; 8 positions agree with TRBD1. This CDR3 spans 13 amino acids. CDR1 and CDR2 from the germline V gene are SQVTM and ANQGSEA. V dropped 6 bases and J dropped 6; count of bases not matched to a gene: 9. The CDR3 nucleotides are TGCAGCGTCGGGGACCCGACAGGGGCTGAAGCTTTCTTT. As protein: CSVGDPTGAEAFF.

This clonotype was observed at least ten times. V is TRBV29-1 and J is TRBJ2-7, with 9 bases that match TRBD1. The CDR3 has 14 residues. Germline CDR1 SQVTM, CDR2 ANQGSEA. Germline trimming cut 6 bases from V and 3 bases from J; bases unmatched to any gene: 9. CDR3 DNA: TGCAGCGTGCGGGGACAGGGCGAGGTCTACGAGCAGTACTTC. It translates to CSVRGQGEVYEQYF.

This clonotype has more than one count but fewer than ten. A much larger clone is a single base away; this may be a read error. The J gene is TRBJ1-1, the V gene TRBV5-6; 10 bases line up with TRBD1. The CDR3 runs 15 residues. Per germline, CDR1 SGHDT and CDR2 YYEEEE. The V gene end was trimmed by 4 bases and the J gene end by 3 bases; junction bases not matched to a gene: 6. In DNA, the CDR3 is TGTGCCAGCAGCCTAGGAGGGACAGGGGACACTGAAGCTTTCTTT. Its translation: CASSLGGTGDTEAFF.

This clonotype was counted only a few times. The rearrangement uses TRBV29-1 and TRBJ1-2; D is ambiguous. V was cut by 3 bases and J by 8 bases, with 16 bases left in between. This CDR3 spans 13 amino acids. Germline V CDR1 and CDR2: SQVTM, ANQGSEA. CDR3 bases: TGCAGCGTTGAGTTTCTGGCGGCGGGAGGCTACACCTTC. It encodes CSVEFLAAGGYTF.

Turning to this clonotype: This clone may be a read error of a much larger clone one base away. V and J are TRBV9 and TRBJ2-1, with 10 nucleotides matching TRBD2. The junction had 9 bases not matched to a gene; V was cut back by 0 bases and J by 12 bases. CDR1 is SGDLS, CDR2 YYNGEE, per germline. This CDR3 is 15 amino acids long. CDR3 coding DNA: TGTGCCAGCAGCGTAGAACTAGCGGGAATGGGAGGGCAGTTCTTC. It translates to CASSVELAGMGGQFF.

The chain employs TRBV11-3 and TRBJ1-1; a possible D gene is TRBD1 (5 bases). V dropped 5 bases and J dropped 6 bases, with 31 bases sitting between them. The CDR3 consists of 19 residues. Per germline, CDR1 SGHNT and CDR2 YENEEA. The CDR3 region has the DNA TGTGCCAGCAGCACCCCCAGGGCCAGTGTTAGCAACTTTCAATCTGAAGCTTTCTTT. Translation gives CASSTPRASVSNFQSEAFF.

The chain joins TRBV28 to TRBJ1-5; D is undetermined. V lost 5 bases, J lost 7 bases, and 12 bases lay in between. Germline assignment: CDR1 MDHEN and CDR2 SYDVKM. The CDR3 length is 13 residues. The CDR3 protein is CASSLLTKQPQHF. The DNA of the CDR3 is TGTGCCAGCAGTCTCTTAACGAAGCAGCCCCAGCATTTT.

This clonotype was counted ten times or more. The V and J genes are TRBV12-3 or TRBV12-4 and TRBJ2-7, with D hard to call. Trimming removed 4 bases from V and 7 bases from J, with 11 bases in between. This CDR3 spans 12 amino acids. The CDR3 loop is CASSSWGGEQYF. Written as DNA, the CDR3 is TGTGCCAGCAGTTCTTGGGGTGGGGAGCAGTACTTC.

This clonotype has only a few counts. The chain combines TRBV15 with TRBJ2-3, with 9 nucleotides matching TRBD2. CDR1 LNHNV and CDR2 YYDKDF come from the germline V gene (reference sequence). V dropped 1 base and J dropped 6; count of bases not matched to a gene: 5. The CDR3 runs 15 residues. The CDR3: CATSRAIAGADTQYF. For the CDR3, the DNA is TGTGCCACCAGCAGAGCAATAGCGGGGGCGGATACGCAGTATTTT. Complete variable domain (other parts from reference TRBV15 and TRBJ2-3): DAMVIQNPRYQVTQFGKPVTLSCSQTLNHNVMYWYQQKSSQAPKLLFHYYDKDFNNEADTPDNFQSRRPNTSFCFLDIRSPGLGDTAMYLCATSRAIAGADTQYFGPGTRLTVL.

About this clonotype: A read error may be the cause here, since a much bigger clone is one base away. The CDR3 coding sequence is TGTGCCAGCTCACCACCTGAGGGGGCCAAAACCATTCAGTACTTC. Translating it yields CASSPPEGAKTIQYF. J is TRBJ2-4 and V is TRBV18; 7 bases align to TRBD1. CDR1 and CDR2 (germline): KGHSH, LQKENI. The CDR3 runs 15 residues.

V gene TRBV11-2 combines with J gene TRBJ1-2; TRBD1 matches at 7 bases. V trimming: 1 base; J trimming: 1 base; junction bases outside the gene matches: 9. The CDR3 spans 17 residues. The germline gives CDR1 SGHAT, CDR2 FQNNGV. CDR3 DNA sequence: TGTGCCAGCAGCTTAGCCCTTTCGACAGGGCGTAACTATGGCTACACCTTC. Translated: CASSLALSTGRNYGYTF.

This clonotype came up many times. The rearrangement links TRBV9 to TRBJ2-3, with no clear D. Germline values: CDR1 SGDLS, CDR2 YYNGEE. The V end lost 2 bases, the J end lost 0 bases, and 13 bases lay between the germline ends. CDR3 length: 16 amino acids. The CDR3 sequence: CASSVEMFTSTDTQYF. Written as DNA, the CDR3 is TGTGCCAGCAGCGTCGAGATGTTTACTAGCACAGATACGCAGTATTTT.

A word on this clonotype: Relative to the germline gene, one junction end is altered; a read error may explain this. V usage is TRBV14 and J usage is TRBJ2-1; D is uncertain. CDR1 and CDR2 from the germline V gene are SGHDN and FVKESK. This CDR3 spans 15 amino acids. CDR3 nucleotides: TGTGCCAGCAGCCGAAGGATTCTAGGGTACAATGAGCAGGTCTTC. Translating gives CASSRRILGYNEQVF.

The CDR3 DNA reads as TGCAGCGTTGAGCAAAAAGAGACCCAGTACTTC. Its translation is CSVEQKETQYF. This chain connects TRBV29-1 to TRBJ2-5; D is undetermined. The CDR3 length is 11 residues. V was clipped by 3 bases and J by 3 bases, with 5 bases between them. Germline values: CDR1 SQVTM, CDR2 ANQGSEA.

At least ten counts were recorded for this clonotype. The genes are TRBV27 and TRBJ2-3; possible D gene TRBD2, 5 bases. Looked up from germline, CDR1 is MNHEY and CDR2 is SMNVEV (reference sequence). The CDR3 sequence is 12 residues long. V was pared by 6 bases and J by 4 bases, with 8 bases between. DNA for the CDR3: TGTGCCAGCAGGGGAGTTCCAGATACGCAGTATTTT. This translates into CASRGVPDTQYF.

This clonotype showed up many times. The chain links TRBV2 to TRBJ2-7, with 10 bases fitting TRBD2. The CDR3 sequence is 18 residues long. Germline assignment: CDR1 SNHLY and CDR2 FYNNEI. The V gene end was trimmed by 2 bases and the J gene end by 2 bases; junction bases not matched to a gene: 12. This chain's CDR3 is CASSEPSASLAGAYEQYF. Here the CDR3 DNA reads TGTGCCAGCAGTGAACCCTCAGCCTCTCTAGCGGGAGCCTACGAGCAGTACTTC.

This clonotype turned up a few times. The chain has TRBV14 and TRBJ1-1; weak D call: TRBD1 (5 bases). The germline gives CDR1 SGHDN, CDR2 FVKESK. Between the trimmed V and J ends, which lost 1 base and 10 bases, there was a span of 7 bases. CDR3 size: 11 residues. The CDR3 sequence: CASSQVGTAFF. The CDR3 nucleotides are TGTGCCAGCAGCCAAGTAGGGACAGCTTTCTTT.

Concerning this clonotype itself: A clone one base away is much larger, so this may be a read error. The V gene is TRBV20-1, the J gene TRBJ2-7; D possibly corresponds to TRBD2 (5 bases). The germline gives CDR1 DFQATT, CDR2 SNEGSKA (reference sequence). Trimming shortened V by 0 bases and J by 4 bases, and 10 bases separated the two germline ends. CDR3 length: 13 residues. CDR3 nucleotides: TGCAGTGCTAGAGAATGGGGAGCATACGAGCAGTACTTC. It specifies CSAREWGAYEQYF.

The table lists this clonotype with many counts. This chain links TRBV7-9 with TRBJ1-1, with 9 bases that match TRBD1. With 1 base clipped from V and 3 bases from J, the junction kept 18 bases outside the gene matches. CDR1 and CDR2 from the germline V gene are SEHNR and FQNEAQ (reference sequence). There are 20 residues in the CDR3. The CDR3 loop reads CASSLGITLWGQGEDTEAFF. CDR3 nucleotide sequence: TGTGCCAGCAGCTTAGGGATCACATTGTGGGGACAGGGAGAAGACACTGAAGCTTTCTTT.

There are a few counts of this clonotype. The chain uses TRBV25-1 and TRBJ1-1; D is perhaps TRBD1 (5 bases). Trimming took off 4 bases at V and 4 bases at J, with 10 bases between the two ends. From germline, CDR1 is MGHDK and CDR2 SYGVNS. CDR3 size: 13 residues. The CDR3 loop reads CASSGGWFTEAFF. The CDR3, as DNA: TGTGCCAGCAGTGGGGGGTGGTTCACTGAAGCTTTCTTT.

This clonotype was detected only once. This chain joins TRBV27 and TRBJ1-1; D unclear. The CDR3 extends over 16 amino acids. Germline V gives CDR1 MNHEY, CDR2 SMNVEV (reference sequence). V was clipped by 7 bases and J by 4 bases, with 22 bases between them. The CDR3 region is CASTTLPISGGTEAFF. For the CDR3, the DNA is TGTGCCAGCACCACCCTACCGATCTCCGGAGGCACTGAAGCTTTCTTT.

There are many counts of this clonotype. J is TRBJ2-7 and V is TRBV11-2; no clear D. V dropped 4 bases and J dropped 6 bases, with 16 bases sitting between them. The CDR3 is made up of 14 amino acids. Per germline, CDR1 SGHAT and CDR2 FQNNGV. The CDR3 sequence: CASSSLEGDLEQYF. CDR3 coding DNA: TGTGCCAGCAGCTCTCTGGAAGGAGACCTCGAGCAGTACTTC. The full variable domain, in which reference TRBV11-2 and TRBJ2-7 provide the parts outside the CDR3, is EAGVAQSPRYKIIEKRQSVAFWCNPISGHATLYWYQQILGQGPKLLIQFQNNGVVDDSQLPKDRFSAERLKGVDSTLKIQPAKLEDSAVYLCASSSLEGDLEQYFGPGTRLTVT.

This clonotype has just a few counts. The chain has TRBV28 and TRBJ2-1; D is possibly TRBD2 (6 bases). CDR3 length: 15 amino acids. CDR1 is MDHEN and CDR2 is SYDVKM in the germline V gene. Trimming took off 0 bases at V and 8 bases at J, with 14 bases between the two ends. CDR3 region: CASSLWGLGGHEQFF. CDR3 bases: TGTGCCAGCAGTTTATGGGGCCTGGGGGGACATGAGCAGTTCTTC.

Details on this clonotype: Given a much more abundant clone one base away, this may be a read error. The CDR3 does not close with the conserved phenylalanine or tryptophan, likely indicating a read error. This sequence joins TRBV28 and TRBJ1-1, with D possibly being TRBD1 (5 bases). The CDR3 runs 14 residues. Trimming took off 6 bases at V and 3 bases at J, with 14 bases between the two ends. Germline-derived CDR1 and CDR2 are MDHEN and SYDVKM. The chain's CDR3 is CASSLQARDTEAFL. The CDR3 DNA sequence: TGTGCCAGCAGCTTACAGGCGAGGGACACTGAAGCTTTCCTT.

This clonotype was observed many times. The CDR3 nucleotides read TGCAGCGTTCGATCCGGGACTAGCGGATACAATGAGCAGTTCTTC. It encodes CSVRSGTSGYNEQFF. J is TRBJ2-1 and V is TRBV29-1; TRBD2 agrees at 11 bases. Looked up from germline, CDR1 is SQVTM and CDR2 is ANQGSEA. The trim removed 5 bases at V and 4 bases at J, leaving 7 bases unmatched. The CDR3 length is 15 residues.

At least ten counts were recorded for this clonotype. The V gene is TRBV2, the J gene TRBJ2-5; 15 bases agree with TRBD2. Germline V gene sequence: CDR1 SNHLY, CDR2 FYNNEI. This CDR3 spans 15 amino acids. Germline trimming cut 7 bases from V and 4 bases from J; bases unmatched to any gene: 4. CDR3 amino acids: CASTPGLAGGETQYF. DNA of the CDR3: TGTGCCAGCACCCCGGGACTAGCGGGAGGAGAGACCCAGTACTTC. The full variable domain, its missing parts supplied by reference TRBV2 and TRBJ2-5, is EPEVTQTPSHQVTQMGQEVILRCVPISNHLYFYWYRQILGQKVEFLVSFYNNEISEKSEIFDDQFSVERPDGSNFTLKIRSTKLEDSAMYFCASTPGLAGGETQYFGPGTRLLVL.

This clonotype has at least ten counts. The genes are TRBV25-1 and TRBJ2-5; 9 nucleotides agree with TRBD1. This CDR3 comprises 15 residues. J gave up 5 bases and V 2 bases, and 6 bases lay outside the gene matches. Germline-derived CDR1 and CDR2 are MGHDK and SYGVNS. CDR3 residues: CASSEGTGLWETQYF. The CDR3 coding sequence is TGTGCCAGCAGTGAAGGGACAGGGCTTTGGGAGACCCAGTACTTC.

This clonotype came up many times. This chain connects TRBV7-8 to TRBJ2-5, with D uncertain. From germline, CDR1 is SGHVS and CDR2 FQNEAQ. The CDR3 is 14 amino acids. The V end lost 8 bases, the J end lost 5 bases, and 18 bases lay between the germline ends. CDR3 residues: CASRPGLLRETQYF. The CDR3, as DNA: TGTGCCAGCCGGCCGGGCCTCCTCCGCGAGACCCAGTACTTC.